The next 25 T cell receptor beta chains were all read from a single sample in a study of blood T cell repertoires in COVID-19. The method was immunoSEQ multiplex PCR; TCRdb's version includes in-frame clones alone and lacks a portion of them. Here the sample spans 130,000 to 150,000 clones, 81% being singletons. Input material: peripheral blood. The receptors were sampled from a human donor with acute or convalescent COVID-19. The donor label of this sample is uncertain.

This clone was observed a few times. V usage is TRBV6-6 and J usage is TRBJ2-7; 7 bases are a match to TRBD2. Losses at the gene ends were 8 bases for V and 8 bases for J; bases not matched to a gene: 3. Germline values: CDR1 MNHNY, CDR2 SVGAGI (reference sequence). The CDR3 sequence is 10 residues long. In nucleotides, the CDR3 is TGTGCCAGCGGGGGGGAGAAGCAGTACTTC. Translating gives CASGGEKQYF.

This clone was observed a handful of times. The rearrangement joins TRBV19 to TRBJ2-6; 7 nucleotides match TRBD1. V lost 7 bases, J lost 4 bases, and 7 bases stayed unmatched. This CDR3 is built from 15 residues. Germline V gene sequence: CDR1 LNHDA, CDR2 SQIVND (reference sequence). The chain's CDR3 is CASKKGAVGANVLTF. CDR3 bases: TGTGCCAGTAAGAAGGGGGCAGTAGGGGCCAACGTCCTGACTTTC.

The chain combines TRBV15 with TRBJ2-7, with 8 bases aligning to TRBD1. CDR3 size: 15 residues. CDR1 is LNHNV, CDR2 YYDKDF, per germline (reference sequence). V shed 7 bases and J 0 bases; nucleotides not matched to a gene: 8. The chain's CDR3 is CATKQGTGSSYEQYF. CDR3 DNA: TGTGCCACCAAGCAAGGGACAGGTTCCTCCTACGAGCAGTACTTC.

The chain recombines TRBV3-1 (or the pseudogene TRBV3-2) with TRBJ1-1, with TRBD1 matching over 7 bases. The CDR3 consists of 12 residues. Germline V gives CDR1 LGHDT, CDR2 YNNKEL (reference sequence). The ends lost 1 base at V and 11 bases at J; junction bases unmatched: 4. The chain's CDR3 is CASSQARGEAFF. The CDR3 DNA sequence: TGTGCCAGCAGCCAAGCCAGGGGGGAGGCTTTCTTT.

J is TRBJ2-1 and V is TRBV2; D call uncertain. CDR1 is SNHLY and CDR2 is FYNNEI in the germline V gene. The CDR3 length is 12 residues. V dropped 3 bases and J dropped 5 bases, with 5 bases sitting between them. The CDR3 region is CASSDLDNEQFF. The CDR3 DNA follows: TGTGCCAGCAGTGACCTAGACAATGAGCAGTTCTTC.

The chain joins TRBV9 to TRBJ1-3; D remains ambiguous. CDR3 length equals 15 residues. Germline V CDR1 and CDR2: SGDLS, YYNGEE. Trimming left V 2 bases short and J 4 bases short, with 13 bases between. Written as DNA, the CDR3 is TGTGCCAGCAGCGTCTCCCAGGATTTGGGAAACACCATATATTTT. This encodes CASSVSQDLGNTIYF.

CDR3 in amino acids: CASSFAQGAAFF. In DNA form, the CDR3 reads TGTGCCAGCAGTTTTGCGCAAGGGGCAGCTTTCTTT. The rearrangement uses TRBV12-3 or TRBV12-4 and TRBJ1-1; TRBD1 might be the D (5 bases). The CDR3 contains 12 residues. V lost 3 bases and J lost 10, with 12 bases in between.

This clone was recorded once. The rearrangement links TRBV3-1 (or the pseudogene TRBV3-2) to TRBJ1-6; D unclear. Germline lookup yields CDR1 LGHDT and CDR2 YNNKEL (reference sequence). The CDR3 extends over 14 amino acids. V gave up 3 bases and J gave up 4 bases, with 7 bases separating them. Written as DNA, the CDR3 is TGTGCCAGCAGCCAGAGTGATTATAATTCACCCCTCCACTTT. Translating gives CASSQSDYNSPLHF.

The chain combines TRBV7-9 with TRBJ1-2; 7 positions match TRBD1. Germline CDR1 is SEHNR and CDR2 is FQNEAQ (reference sequence). V lost 5 bases and J lost 8; bases outside the gene matches: 8. CDR3 length: 13 residues. CDR3 DNA sequence: TGTGCCAGCAGCGATGGGACAGCGCCCGGCTACACCTTC. Translating gives CASSDGTAPGYTF.

This clone came up once. The chain has TRBV6-5 and TRBJ1-5; 7 nucleotides line up with TRBD1. J gave up 6 bases and V 0 bases, and 2 bases lay outside the gene matches. The CDR3 covers 14 residues. CDR1 is MNHEY and CDR2 is SVGAGI in the germline V gene. The CDR3 here is CASSYSRDSQPQHF. CDR3 nucleotide sequence: TGTGCCAGCAGTTACTCGAGGGACAGTCAGCCCCAGCATTTT.

J is TRBJ1-4 and V is TRBV14; no reliable D call. Per germline, CDR1 SGHDN and CDR2 FVKESK. Trimming took off 0 bases at V and 0 bases at J, with 5 bases between the two ends. This CDR3 is 15 amino acids long. DNA for the CDR3: TGTGCCAGCAGCCAAGAGGCCTCAACTAATGAAAAACTGTTTTTT. Protein sequence: CASSQEASTNEKLFF.

CDR3 sequence (DNA): TGTGCCAGCAGCAAGTGGGGAGCCCAGCATTTT. As protein: CASSKWGAQHF. The chain recombines TRBV21-1 with TRBJ1-5. TRBV21-1 is a documented pseudogene. This CDR3 is built from 11 residues.

The genes are TRBV23-1 and TRBJ2-7; the match to TRBD2 covers 14 bases. TRBV23-1 is treated as an ORF (open reading frame) with a function not yet certain. The J segment lost 0 bases and the V segment lost 7 bases, leaving 8 bases of the junction unmatched. The CDR3 is 17 amino acids. The CDR3 sequence: CASIGLAGGSSSYEQYF. DNA for the CDR3: TGCGCCAGCATTGGACTAGCGGGGGGCAGCAGCTCCTACGAGCAGTACTTC.

V gene TRBV6-5 combines with J gene TRBJ2-7, with D possibly TRBD1 on 6 matching bases. Trimming removed 4 bases from V and 6 bases from J, with 16 bases in between. Germline CDR1 is MNHEY and CDR2 is SVGAGI. This CDR3 region has 14 residues. Here the CDR3 reads CASSSYYRELEQYF. For the CDR3, the DNA is TGTGCCAGCAGTTCATACTACAGGGAACTCGAGCAGTACTTC.

This clone was counted a few times. The gene calls are TRBV19 and TRBJ2-6; TRBD2 matches at 10 bases. Trimming cost V 10 bases and J 0 bases; bases outside gene matches: 6. Looked up from germline, CDR1 is LNHDA and CDR2 is SQIVND (reference sequence). The CDR3 is 16 residues long. CDR3 sequence reads: CATQKRGGSGANVLTF. CDR3 nucleotide sequence: TGTGCCACCCAGAAGCGGGGGGGCTCTGGGGCCAACGTCCTGACTTTC.

The table lists this clone with a few counts. This chain joins TRBV2 and TRBJ1-2, with D possibly matching TRBD1 (5 bases). Germline V gene sequence: CDR1 SNHLY, CDR2 FYNNEI. V was clipped by 4 bases and J by 0 bases, with 18 bases between them. The CDR3 extends over 17 amino acids. CDR3 sequence reads: CASSASVGSGTNYGYTF. CDR3 nucleotides: TGTGCCAGCAGTGCGTCAGTCGGGTCAGGGACTAACTATGGCTACACCTTC.

The rearrangement joins TRBV25-1 to TRBJ1-2, with TRBD1 as a possible D gene (6 bases). CDR1 is MGHDK and CDR2 is SYGVNS in the germline V gene. The CDR3 totals 13 residues. Trimming cost V 8 bases and J 8 bases, with 18 bases left between them. The chain's CDR3 is CASGPERGGGYTF. As DNA, the CDR3 is TGTGCCAGCGGCCCAGAGCGGGGGGGCGGCTACACCTTC.

CDR3 bases: TGTGCCAGCAGCCACAACCCCCGTAACACCGGGGAGCTGTTTTTT. Its translation: CASSHNPRNTGELFF. This chain uses TRBV5-8 with TRBJ2-2, with D unresolved. The ends were cut back, 4 bases at V and 2 bases at J, with 12 bases in the middle. CDR1 and CDR2 from the germline V gene are SGHTS and YDEGEE. CDR3 size: 15 residues. Using reference TRBV5-8 and TRBJ2-2 for the parts outside the CDR3, the full variable domain is EAGVTQSPTHLIKTRGQQATLRCSPISGHTSVYWYQQALGLGLQFLLWYDEGEERNRGNFPPRFSGRQFPNYSSELNVNALELEDSALYLCASSHNPRNTGELFFGEGSRLTVL.

The rearrangement joins TRBV15 to TRBJ2-3; 9 bases align to TRBD1. Looked up from germline, CDR1 is LNHNV and CDR2 is YYDKDF (reference sequence). This CDR3 comprises 17 residues. With V trimmed by 3 bases and J by 4 bases, 11 bases remained unmatched. The CDR3 is CATSSWGAGTGPDTQYF. Here the CDR3 DNA reads TGTGCCACCAGCAGTTGGGGGGCCGGGACAGGGCCAGATACGCAGTATTTT. The full variable domain, with the rest looked up from reference TRBV15 and TRBJ2-3, is DAMVIQNPRYQVTQFGKPVTLSCSQTLNHNVMYWYQQKSSQAPKLLFHYYDKDFNNEADTPDNFQSRRPNTSFCFLDIRSPGLGDTAMYLCATSSWGAGTGPDTQYFGPGTRLTVL.

The rearrangement uses TRBV11-3 and TRBJ2-1; 7 nucleotides agree with TRBD2. V was pared by 5 bases and J by 2 bases, with 3 bases of the junction left unmatched. The CDR3 covers 14 residues. Germline values: CDR1 SGHNT, CDR2 YENEEA. CDR3 sequence (DNA): TGTGCCAGCAGCCTCCGGGGGGCCTACAATGAGCAGTTCTTC. Amino acid sequence: CASSLRGAYNEQFF. The full variable domain, its missing parts supplied by reference TRBV11-3 and TRBJ2-1, is EAGVVQSPRYKIIEKKQPVAFWCNPISGHNTLYWYLQNLGQGPELLIRYENEEAVDDSQLPKDRFSAERLKGVDSTLKIQPAELGDSAVYLCASSLRGAYNEQFFGPGTRLTVL.

The chain combines TRBV7-2 with TRBJ2-3; 11 nucleotides match TRBD2. V lost 4 bases and J lost 1; bases outside the gene matches: 1. Germline V gives CDR1 SGHTA, CDR2 FQGNSA. The CDR3 loop spans 15 amino acids. This chain's CDR3 is CASSSLAGGTDTQYF. In nucleotides, the CDR3 is TGTGCCAGCAGCTCACTAGCGGGGGGCACAGATACGCAGTATTTT. Complete variable domain (other parts from reference TRBV7-2 and TRBJ2-3): GAGVSQSPSNKVTEKGKDVELRCDPISGHTALYWYRQSLGQGLEFLIYFQGNSAPDKSGLPSDRFSAERTGGSVSTLTIQRTQQEDSAVYLCASSSLAGGTDTQYFGPGTRLTVL.

With respect to this clone: This sample includes further DNA sequences coding for the same CDR3. This chain uses TRBV3-1 (or the pseudogene TRBV3-2) with TRBJ1-3; D is unclear. From germline, CDR1 is LGHDT and CDR2 YNNKEL (reference sequence). The CDR3 spans 15 residues. The V end lost 0 bases, the J end lost 0 bases, and 6 bases lay between the germline ends. The CDR3 DNA follows: TGTGCCAGCAGCCAAGATCGAGTCTCTGGAAACACCATATATTTT. This gives the protein CASSQDRVSGNTIYF.

This clone occurred once. The chain uses TRBV1 and TRBJ1-1. TRBV1 is an annotated pseudogene. The CDR3 covers 15 residues. DNA of the CDR3: TGCACCAGCAGCCACCTAGGGACTTTGGGGACTGAAGCTTTCTTT. Translation: CTSSHLGTLGTEAFF.

The rearrangement joins TRBV9 to TRBJ2-1, with 10 positions matching TRBD1. CDR1 and CDR2 from the germline V gene are SGDLS and YYNGEE. The CDR3 runs 15 residues. The junction had 4 bases not matched to a gene; V was cut back by 3 bases and J by 4 bases. The DNA of the CDR3 is TGTGCCAGCAGCGCTCGGACAGGGGGTTACAATGAGCAGTTCTTC. It is translated as CASSARTGGYNEQFF.

This sequence joins TRBV7-9 and TRBJ1-1; D uncertain. Germline-derived CDR1 and CDR2 are SEHNR and FQNEAQ (reference sequence). CDR3 length: 11 residues. The V gene lost 6 bases and the J gene lost 1 base, with 3 bases spanning the gap. The CDR3 nucleotides read TGTGCCAGCAGACAGAACACTGAAGCTTTCTTT. Amino acid sequence: CASRQNTEAFF.